This T cell receptor beta chain was recorded in a study of blood T cell repertoires in COVID-19. About the research overall: Acute-phase and convalescent COVID-19 samples originated in the United States, Italy and Spain. The cDNA or gDNA used as material had been derived from T cells, B-cell-depleted T cells, or PBMCs.

As handled by the study authors: Using reference gene primer amplification, nucleated cell counts were estimated. Assay used: immunoSEQ multiplex PCR; TCRdb lists only in-frame clones, some missing. From that table come the V and J calls and clone size; the DNA was used to work out D and trimming. The sample records 140,000 to 150,000 clones, 84% being singletons. The CDR3 runs 12 residues. Trimming pared 3 bases from V and 8 bases from J, leaving 9 bases between. Germline lookup yields CDR1 SGDLS and CDR2 YYNGEE. Individuals aged about 18 to 89 years were recruited from approximately 22 US areas. This rearrangement joins TRBV9 to TRBJ2-1; D is perhaps TRBD2 (5 bases). The origin of this receptor is a woman between 45 and 65 years old who had been exposed to COVID-19. The material sequenced was PBMCs or T cells enriched from blood (not recorded which). This chain's CDR3 is CASSGEGYEQFF. The CDR3 DNA is TGTGCCAGCAGCGGTGAGGGCTATGAGCAGTTCTTC.